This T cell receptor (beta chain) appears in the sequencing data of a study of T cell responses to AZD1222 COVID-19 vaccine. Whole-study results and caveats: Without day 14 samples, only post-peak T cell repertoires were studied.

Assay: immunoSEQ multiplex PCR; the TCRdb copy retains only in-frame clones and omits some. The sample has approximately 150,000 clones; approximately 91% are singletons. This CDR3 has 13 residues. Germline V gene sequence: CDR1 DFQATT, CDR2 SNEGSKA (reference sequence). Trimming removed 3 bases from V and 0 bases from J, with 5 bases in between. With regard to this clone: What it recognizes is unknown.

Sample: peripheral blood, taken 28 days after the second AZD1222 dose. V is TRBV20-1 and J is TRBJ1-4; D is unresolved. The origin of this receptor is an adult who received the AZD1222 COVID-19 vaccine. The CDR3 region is CSASRATNEKLFF. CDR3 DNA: TGCAGTGCTAGTCGAGCAACTAATGAAAAACTGTTTTTT.